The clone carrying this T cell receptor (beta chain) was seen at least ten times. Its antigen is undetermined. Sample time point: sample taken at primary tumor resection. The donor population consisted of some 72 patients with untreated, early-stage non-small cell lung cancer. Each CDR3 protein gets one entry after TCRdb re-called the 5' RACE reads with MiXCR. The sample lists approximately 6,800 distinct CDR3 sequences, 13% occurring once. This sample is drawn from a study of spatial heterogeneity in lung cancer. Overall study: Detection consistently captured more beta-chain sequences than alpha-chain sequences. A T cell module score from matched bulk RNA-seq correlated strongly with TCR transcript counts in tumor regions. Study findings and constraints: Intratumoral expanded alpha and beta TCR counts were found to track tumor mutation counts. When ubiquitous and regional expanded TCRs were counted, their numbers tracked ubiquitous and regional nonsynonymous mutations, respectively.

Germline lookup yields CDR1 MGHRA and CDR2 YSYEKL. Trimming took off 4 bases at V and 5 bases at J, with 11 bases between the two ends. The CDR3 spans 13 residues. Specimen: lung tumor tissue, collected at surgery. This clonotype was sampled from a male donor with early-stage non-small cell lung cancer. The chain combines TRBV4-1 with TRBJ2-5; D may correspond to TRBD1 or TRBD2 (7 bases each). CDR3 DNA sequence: TGCGCCAGCAGCCGACAGGGAGGGGAGACCCAGTACTTC. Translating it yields CASSRQGGETQYF.